One and the same sample provided the 23 T cell receptor beta chains below, sequenced in a study of shared clonotypes between healthy human individuals. The protocol was immunoSEQ multiplex PCR, while the TCRdb copy is restricted to in-frame clones and leaves out a portion. The table records about 1.1 million clones, about four fifths of them present only once. Source material: memory CD4+ T cells from PBMCs. Subset denoted: CD45RA-negative fraction. These receptors were collected from a man younger than 30 in good health. Some clones in this sample may be carry-over from other donors' samples.

V and J are TRBV11-2 and TRBJ1-1; 9 bases line up with TRBD1. Germline CDR1 is SGHAT and CDR2 is FQNNGV. The CDR3 length is 13 residues. The trim removed 2 bases at V and 8 bases at J, leaving 3 bases unmatched. DNA of the CDR3: TGTGCCAGCAGCTTATACGGGACAGGGGAAGCTTTCTTT. Protein sequence: CASSLYGTGEAFF.

This chain links TRBV9 with TRBJ2-3, with 9 bases aligning to TRBD2. The germline CDR1 and CDR2 sequences are SGDLS and YYNGEE. Losses at the gene ends were 3 bases for V and 3 bases for J; bases not matched to a gene: 17. This CDR3 contains 19 residues. CDR3 sequence (DNA): TGTGCCAGCAGCGCAGGCCGGGCTGGGGCGGGAGGGGGTACAGATACGCAGTATTTT. It is translated as CASSAGRAGAGGGTDTQYF.

This clone was detected many times. The J gene is TRBJ1-3, the V gene TRBV10-2; D ambiguous. The CDR3 loop spans 13 amino acids. Germline CDR1 WSHSY, CDR2 SAAADI. Trimming removed 2 bases from V and 1 base from J, with 3 bases in between. The DNA of the CDR3 is TGCGCCAGCAGTGAGGTTTCTGGAAACACCATATATTTT. It yields the protein CASSEVSGNTIYF.

V gene TRBV29-1 combines with J gene TRBJ1-2; possible D gene TRBD1, 5 bases. Germline-derived CDR1 and CDR2 are SQVTM and ANQGSEA. V lost 2 bases and J 7 bases, leaving 11 bases between the germline ends. The CDR3 is 12 residues long. The DNA of the CDR3 is TGCAGCGTTGAAAAGGGGTGGGGTGGCTACACCTTC. Its translation: CSVEKGWGGYTF.

V is TRBV5-4 and J is TRBJ2-1; 8 bases align to TRBD2. This CDR3 has 16 residues. Germline-derived CDR1 and CDR2 are SGHNT and YYREEE (reference sequence). The J segment lost 8 bases and the V segment lost 4 bases, leaving 14 bases of the junction unmatched. CDR3 nucleotides: TGTGCCAGCAGCGACGGGGGGGCCGCTAGCATCCATGAGCAGTTCTTC. Translation: CASSDGGAASIHEQFF.

In this sample, this clone turned up once. The V and J genes are TRBV14 and TRBJ1-2, with D hard to call. CDR1 is SGHDN, CDR2 FVKESK, per germline. CDR3 size: 13 residues. V was trimmed by 0 bases and J by 4 bases, leaving 6 bases between them. CDR3 residues: CASSQDTVYGYTF. For the CDR3, the DNA is TGTGCCAGCAGCCAAGACACGGTCTATGGCTACACCTTC.

Notes on this clone: A far larger clone is only one base removed, so a read error is likely. The same CDR3 can be traced to other DNA sequences in this sample. The rearrangement joins TRBV2 to TRBJ1-4; D is perhaps TRBD1 (5 bases). CDR3 length: 14 residues. CDR1 and CDR2 (germline): SNHLY, FYNNEI. With 6 bases removed from V and 1 base from J, the gap between germline ends came to 9 bases. The CDR3 loop is CASRPGGTNEKLFF. CDR3 in DNA: TGTGCCAGCAGGCCTGGGGGAACTAATGAAAAACTGTTTTTT.

The chain links TRBV5-1 to TRBJ2-3; 9 nucleotides agree with TRBD2. V lost 4 bases to trimming and J lost 2 bases; unmatched junction nucleotides: 8. The CDR3 covers 16 residues. Per germline, CDR1 SGHRS and CDR2 YFSETQ. Here the CDR3 reads CASSGSLAGTTDTQYF. Written as DNA, the CDR3 is TGCGCCAGCAGCGGTAGTCTAGCGGGGACCACAGATACGCAGTATTTT.

The chain joins TRBV18 to TRBJ2-5; 8 positions match TRBD1. The CDR3 consists of 15 residues. Trimming cost V 3 bases and J 3 bases; bases outside gene matches: 6. The germline CDR1 and CDR2 sequences are KGHSH and LQKENI. CDR3 amino acids: CASSPYLTGEETQYF. The CDR3 coding sequence is TGTGCCAGCTCACCTTACCTGACAGGGGAAGAGACCCAGTACTTC.

The rearrangement links TRBV6-5 to TRBJ1-2; 10 bases are a match to TRBD1. This CDR3 spans 14 amino acids. CDR1 and CDR2 from the germline V gene are MNHEY and SVGAGI. Trimming at V came to 6 bases and at J to 4 bases, leaving 5 bases not matched to a gene. CDR3 protein: CASSRGQGVYGYTF. In DNA form, the CDR3 reads TGTGCCAGCAGCCGAGGACAGGGGGTCTATGGCTACACCTTC.

This clone has only one observation. The chain employs TRBV30 and TRBJ2-3; possible D gene TRBD1, 5 bases. Trimming left V 4 bases short and J 5 bases short, with 7 bases between. CDR1 is GTSNPN, CDR2 SVGIG, per germline (reference sequence). This CDR3 region has 11 residues. CDR3 bases: TGTGCCTGGACAGGGATAGATACGCAGTATTTT. Protein product: CAWTGIDTQYF. Complete variable domain (other parts from reference TRBV30 and TRBJ2-3): SQTIHQWPATLVQPVGSPLSLECTVEGTSNPNLYWYRQAAGRGLQLLFYSVGIGQISSEVPQNLSASRPQDRQFILSSKKLLLSDSGFYLCAWTGIDTQYFGPGTRLTVL.

This sequence joins TRBV27 and TRBJ1-1; possible D gene TRBD1, 6 bases. This CDR3 comprises 15 residues. Germline assignment: CDR1 MNHEY and CDR2 SMNVEV (reference sequence). V was cut by 3 bases and J by 0 bases, with 11 bases left in between. The CDR3 is CASSFIRQVNTEAFF. The CDR3 DNA sequence: TGTGCCAGCAGTTTTATTCGACAGGTGAACACTGAAGCTTTCTTT.

CDR3 coding DNA: TGTGCCTGGAGTCAGGGTTACTCTGGAAACACCATATATTTT. Its translation is CAWSQGYSGNTIYF. The rearrangement uses TRBV30 and TRBJ1-3; TRBD1 is a possible D gene (5 bases). The V and J ends lost 2 bases and 0 bases respectively, with 8 bases between them. Per germline, CDR1 GTSNPN and CDR2 SVGIG (reference sequence). CDR3 length equals 14 residues.

This clone came up a few times. This chain joins TRBV10-3 and TRBJ2-5; TRBD2 matches at 13 bases. Germline-derived CDR1 and CDR2 are ENHRY and SYGVKD. V shed 6 bases, J shed 2 bases, and the junction held 3 bases outside the gene matches. The CDR3 extends over 15 amino acids. Here the CDR3 DNA reads TGTGCCATCAGGCGGACTAGCGGGGGACAAGAGACCCAGTACTTC. The encoded protein is CAIRRTSGGQETQYF.

This chain joins TRBV11-2 and TRBJ2-5, with D possibly being TRBD1 (5 bases). Germline V gene sequence: CDR1 SGHAT, CDR2 FQNNGV. The V gene lost 0 bases and the J gene lost 5 bases, with 10 bases spanning the gap. The CDR3 loop spans 14 amino acids. The CDR3 is CASSLDWGWETQYF. The CDR3 DNA reads as TGTGCCAGCAGCTTAGATTGGGGCTGGGAGACCCAGTACTTC.

About this clone itself: A much larger clone sits a single nucleotide away, making a read error possible. Other DNA variants within this sample encode the same CDR3. The rearrangement uses TRBV28 and TRBJ1-2; 7 positions match TRBD1. The germline V gene has CDR1 MDHEN and CDR2 SYDVKM. The CDR3 loop spans 15 amino acids. The CDR3 region is CASSPTGTLNYGYTF. The CDR3 coding sequence is TGTGCCAGCAGTCCGACAGGGACACTCAACTATGGCTACACCTTT.

V gene TRBV7-2 combines with J gene TRBJ1-2; D is ambiguous. CDR1 is SGHTA, CDR2 FQGNSA, per germline. Trimming took off 5 bases at V and 4 bases at J, with 11 bases between the two ends. CDR3 length equals 13 residues. CDR3 DNA sequence: TGTGCCAGCAGCCTGGGTGAGGGCTATGGCTACACCTTC. Protein sequence: CASSLGEGYGYTF.

Comment on this clone: A read error may explain this, as a much larger clone is one base away. This same CDR3 is encoded by further DNA sequences in the sample. The genes are TRBV11-2 and TRBJ1-1; tentative D call: TRBD1 (5 bases). The CDR3 is 14 residues long. Trimming pared 1 base from V and 1 base from J, leaving 7 bases between. Germline V gene lookup returns CDR1 SGHAT and CDR2 FQNNGV. As DNA, the CDR3 is TGTGCCAGCAGCTTAGCACAGGCGAACACTGAAGCTTTCTTT. It translates to CASSLAQANTEAFF.

The chain employs TRBV13 and TRBJ1-1; tentatively, D is TRBD1 (5 bases). Germline V lookup: CDR1 PRHDT, CDR2 FYEKMQ (reference sequence). CDR3 length equals 14 residues. V gave up 5 bases and J gave up 11 bases, with 21 bases separating them. CDR3 in amino acids: CASSPRSGGMSAFF. CDR3 coding DNA: TGTGCCAGCAGCCCCCGGAGCGGGGGGATGAGCGCTTTCTTT.

This clone was recorded once. CDR3 in amino acids: CASSYSTGEYNEQFF. CDR3 in DNA: TGTGCCAGCAGTTACTCTACAGGGGAGTACAATGAGCAGTTCTTC. The chain uses TRBV6-6 and TRBJ2-1, with TRBD1 matching over 7 bases. Losses at the gene ends were 0 bases for V and 4 bases for J; bases not matched to a gene: 3. The length of the CDR3 is 15 residues. Germline V gene data show CDR1 as MNHNY and CDR2 as SVGAGI (reference sequence).

The chain uses TRBV4-2 and TRBJ1-4, with a possible D match to TRBD1 (5 bases). The CDR3 consists of 11 residues. The V end lost 8 bases, the J end lost 8 bases, and 9 bases lay between the germline ends. Germline CDR1 LGHNA, CDR2 YNFKEQ. CDR3 protein: CASGRGEKLFF. CDR3 nucleotide sequence: TGTGCCAGCGGAAGGGGCGAAAAACTGTTTTTT.

For this clone: Other DNA sequences in this specimen translate into the identical CDR3. DNA of the CDR3: TGTGCCAGCAGTTTGACGGGAAACTATGGCTACACCTTC. As protein: CASSLTGNYGYTF. The V gene is TRBV28, the J gene TRBJ1-2; unclear D gene. Looked up from germline, CDR1 is MDHEN and CDR2 is SYDVKM. This CDR3 has 13 residues. The V end was cut by 3 bases, the J end by 2 bases, with 7 bases between.

This clone was recorded only once. J is TRBJ2-3 and V is TRBV6-1; 7 bases match TRBD2. V shed 1 base and J 4 bases; nucleotides not matched to a gene: 8. This CDR3 is 16 amino acids long. The germline CDR1 and CDR2 sequences are MNHNS and SASEGT. CDR3 amino acids: CASSEGNRLASDTQYF. The CDR3 nucleotides read TGTGCCAGCAGTGAAGGAAACCGACTAGCCTCAGATACGCAGTATTTT.